Listed here is a single T cell receptor beta chain. Its antigen is not identified. The source of the sample is a study of T cells in localized non-small cell lung cancer. Whole-study results and caveats: There were a median around 59 of the top 100 tumor clones appearing in adjacent lung.

V was trimmed by 3 bases and J by 7 bases, leaving 10 bases between them. CDR1 KGHSH and CDR2 LQKENI come from the germline V gene. The CDR3 length is 14 residues. The protocol was immunoSEQ multiplex PCR, while the TCRdb copy is restricted to in-frame clones and leaves out a portion. This sample has about 36,000 clones, with about 92% found just once. This specimen consisted of peripheral blood, obtained before any cancer treatment. This TCR came from a female donor older than 55 with stage I lung adenocarcinoma. The chain employs TRBV18 and TRBJ1-6; unclear D gene. CDR3 sequence reads: CASSPGVGNSPLHF. CDR3 sequence (DNA): TGTGCCAGCTCACCGGGAGTCGGGAATTCACCCCTCCACTTT. The entire variable domain, with the rest obtained from reference TRBV18 and TRBJ1-6, is as follows: NAGVMQNPRHLVRRRGQEARLRCSPMKGHSHVYWYRQLPEEGLKFMVYLQKENIIDESGMPKERFSAEFPKEGPSILRIQQVVRGDSAAYFCASSPGVGNSPLHFGNGTRLTVT.